This T cell receptor beta chain was sequenced in a study of shared clonotypes between healthy human individuals. Overall study results and limits: Generally, naive subsets (rather than memory subsets) showed larger estimated richness.

Some clones are missing from TCRdb's copy, which holds only in-frame ones; the method was immunoSEQ multiplex PCR. The sample has 190,000 or so clones, 66% seen once; the top ten hold roughly 10%. The germline V gene encodes CDR1 WNHNN and CDR2 SYGVQD (reference sequence). Trimming took 0 bases from V and 5 from J, leaving 11 bases between them. The CDR3 has 14 amino acids. Concerning this clone itself: Its specificity is not known.

The sequenced sample consisted of memory CD4+ T cells sorted from blood. The sample's subset: CD45RA-negative fraction. V and J are TRBV10-1 and TRBJ2-7; D is perhaps TRBD1 (5 bases). The clonotype comes from a man under 40 in good health. CDR3: CASSESIFRDEQYF. The CDR3 DNA reads TGCGCCAGCAGTGAGTCGATCTTCAGGGACGAGCAGTACTTC.